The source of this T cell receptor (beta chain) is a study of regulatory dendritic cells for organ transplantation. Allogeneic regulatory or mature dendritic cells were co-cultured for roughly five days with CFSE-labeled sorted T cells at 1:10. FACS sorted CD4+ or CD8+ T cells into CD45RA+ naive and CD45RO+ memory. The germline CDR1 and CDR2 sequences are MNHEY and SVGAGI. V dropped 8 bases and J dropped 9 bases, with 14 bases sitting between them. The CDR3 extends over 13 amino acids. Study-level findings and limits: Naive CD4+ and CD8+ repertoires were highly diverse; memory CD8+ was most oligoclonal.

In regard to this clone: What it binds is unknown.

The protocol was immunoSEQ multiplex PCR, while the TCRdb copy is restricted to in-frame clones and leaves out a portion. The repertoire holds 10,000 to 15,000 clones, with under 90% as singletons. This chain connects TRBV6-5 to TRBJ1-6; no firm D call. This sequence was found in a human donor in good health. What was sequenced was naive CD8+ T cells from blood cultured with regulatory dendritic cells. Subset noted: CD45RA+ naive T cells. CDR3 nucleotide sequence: TGTGCCAGCGCCGCACGGGTCCCTTCACCCCTCCACTTT. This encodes CASAARVPSPLHF.